The TCR beta chain described here comes from a study of CD8+CD57+ T cells in acquired aplastic anemia. The use of genomic DNA as template underpinned the TCR beta VDJ and CDR3 profiling. One entry per CDR3 protein, called by TCRdb with MiXCR from the reads. Of under 350,000 distinct CDR3 sequences detected, around 60% appear once; the ten largest clones hold 8%. Concerning this clonotype itself: It is likely a read error, because the conserved phenylalanine at the end of the CDR3 is missing.

The CDR3 sequence is 14 residues long. Trimming cost V 7 bases and J 4 bases, with 17 bases left between them. CDR1 is MNHEY and CDR2 is SVGAGI in the germline V gene. This receptor was taken from a human donor with severe aplastic anemia or a healthy control (not recorded which). V usage is TRBV6-5 and J usage is TRBJ2-7; TRBD1 is a possible D gene (5 bases). Sequenced input: sorted CD4+, CD8+, or CD8+CD57+ T cells (not recorded which) from PBMCs. CDR3 nucleotide sequence: TGTGCCAGCACTGAAGGGTTACCAGGGTACGAGCAGTACCTC. Translating it yields CASTEGLPGYEQYL.